Listed below are T cell receptor beta chains from one sample, sequenced in a study of chemoradiotherapy in HPV16-positive cancers. Generated by immunoSEQ multiplex PCR, the TCRdb table keeps only in-frame clones and is missing some. There are about 15,000 clones in the sample; 77% occur only once, and under 1.5% lies in the top ten. This sample was taken from a patient who underwent chemoradiotherapy. Every receptor here comes from a human donor with HPV-associated anogenital cancer. The conserved cysteine and the conserved F or W are not part of the CDR3 here. D genes are given only for firm matches.

V	J	D	CDR3
TRBV19	TRBJ1-5	NA	ASSMWGQPQH
TRBV28	TRBJ2-7	NA	ASSPQPSEQY
TRBV12-5	TRBJ1-4	NA	ASGHQNRATNEKLF
TRBV12-5	TRBJ1-3	NA	ASGLLTGVSGNTIY
TRBV28	TRBJ1-1	NA	ASQGSEAF
TRBV7-3	TRBJ2-2	NA	ASSVGLTGELF
TRBV7-3	TRBJ2-2	NA	ASSMGMNTGELF
TRBV4-1	TRBJ2-7	TRBD2	ASSQASGGGYEQY
TRBV18	TRBJ1-1	NA	ASVTTNGGVTEAF
TRBV7-6	TRBJ2-5	NA	ASSLSPGSETQY
TRBV5-8	TRBJ1-2	NA	ASSLKRTDYGYT
TRBV7-6	TRBJ2-5	NA	ASSPHHQETQY
TRBV11-2	TRBJ2-7	TRBD2	ASSLQRGGTYEQY
TRBV5-1	TRBJ1-6	NA	ASTQSGGEDSPLH
TRBV25-1	TRBJ1-5	NA	ASSASGNQPQH
TRBV19	TRBJ1-4	NA	ASSSGGAVREKLF
TRBV13	TRBJ2-3	NA	ASSSRLAPQY
TRBV10-3	TRBJ2-3	NA	AIIADTGPDTQY
TRBV19	TRBJ1-5	NA	ASIEVWGSRSNQPQH
TRBV11-2	TRBJ2-7	TRBD1	ASSLGDSYYEQY